The next 9 T cell receptor beta chains were all read from a single sample in a study of T cell repertoires in cytomegalovirus infection. Each CDR3 protein gets one entry after TCRdb re-called the reads with MiXCR. Among about 740,000 distinct CDR3 sequences listed, less than 40% were seen once. The sequencing sample was made of PBMCs. These receptors were taken from a human donor in good health (CMV status not recorded). Some clones in this sample may be carry-over from other donors' samples.

There are a few counts of this clonotype. The V and J genes are TRBV3-1 and TRBJ2-1; D not resolved. Germline CDR1 and CDR2: LGHDT and YNNKEL (reference sequence). The ends were cut back, 1 base at V and 4 bases at J, with 8 bases in the middle. CDR3 length: 14 amino acids. As DNA, the CDR3 is TGTGCCAGCAGCCAAGGGTTGGAATACAATGAGCAGTTCTTC. Translating it yields CASSQGLEYNEQFF.

This clonotype has a handful of counts. This chain joins TRBV28 and TRBJ1-4, with D hard to call. The V end was cut by 4 bases, the J end by 6 bases, with 6 bases between. The CDR3 has 12 amino acids. The germline CDR1 and CDR2 sequences are MDHEN and SYDVKM. The DNA for the CDR3 is TGTGCCAGCAGTTCCTCACATGAAAAACTGTTTTTT. Residues: CASSSSHEKLFF.

The chain joins TRBV6-2 or TRBV6-3 to TRBJ2-3; either TRBD1 or TRBD2 may fit D (5 bases each). The CDR3 runs to 15 residues. V was cut by 4 bases and J by 0 bases, with 11 bases left in between. Germline CDR1 and CDR2: MNHEY and SVGEGT. CDR3 in DNA: TGTGCCAGCAGTTGGGGCCGAGGGAGCACAGATACGCAGTATTTT. Encoded protein: CASSWGRGSTDTQYF.

On this clonotype itself: A read error may explain this, as a much larger clone is one base away. As the CDR3 is not closed by the conserved phenylalanine or tryptophan, this likely results from a read error. Here the CDR3 reads CASSFTGGTGELFC. CDR3 nucleotide sequence: TGTGCCAGCAGCTTTACAGGGGGCACCGGGGAGCTGTTTTGT. The genes are TRBV7-4 and TRBJ2-2; 8 positions agree with TRBD1. The CDR3 totals 14 residues. V shed 3 bases, J shed 4 bases, and the junction held 1 base outside the gene matches. CDR1 and CDR2 (germline): SGHVT, SQSDAQ.

This clonotype has more than one count but fewer than ten. The chain has TRBV25-1 and TRBJ2-2; TRBD1 matches 8 bases. V was clipped by 8 bases and J by 7 bases; unmatched bases: 12. This CDR3 region has 15 residues. From germline, CDR1 is MGHDK and CDR2 SYGVNS. CDR3 nucleotides: TGTGCCAGCGGGAAAGACAGGGGAGGAGTCGGGGAGCTGTTTTTT. It is translated as CASGKDRGGVGELFF. The entire variable domain, with the rest obtained from reference TRBV25-1 and TRBJ2-2, is as follows: EADIYQTPRYLVIGTGKKITLECSQTMGHDKMYWYQQDPGMELHLIHYSYGVNSTEKGDLSSESTVSRIRTEHFPLTLESARPSHTSQYLCASGKDRGGVGELFFGEGSRLTVL.

This clonotype came up a few times. V usage is TRBV5-6 and J usage is TRBJ2-1; TRBD2 agrees at 9 bases. The V and J ends lost 0 bases and 0 bases, in that order; junction bases with no gene match: 10. Germline V gene data show CDR1 as SGHDT and CDR2 as YYEEEE. This CDR3 has 19 amino acids. The CDR3 here is CASSLGLAVGESSYNEQFF. CDR3 nucleotide sequence: TGTGCCAGCAGCTTGGGACTAGCGGTGGGGGAAAGCTCCTACAATGAGCAGTTCTTC.

CDR3 DNA: TGTGCCAGTAGTAGCCGGGACAACCCTAATCAGCCCCAGCATTTT. Translating gives CASSSRDNPNQPQHF. The V and J genes are TRBV19 and TRBJ1-5; maybe TRBD1 (6 bases). The CDR3 sequence is 15 residues long. Germline V lookup: CDR1 LNHDA, CDR2 SQIVND (reference sequence). Between the trimmed V and J ends, which lost 4 bases and 4 bases, there was a span of 14 bases.

The chain combines TRBV7-9 with TRBJ1-1; 12 bases fit TRBD1. Per germline, CDR1 SEHNR and CDR2 FQNEAQ (reference sequence). J was trimmed by 8 bases and V by 5 bases; bases with no gene match: 12. The CDR3 covers 16 residues. CDR3 nucleotides: TGTGCCAGCAGCCTAGGGACAGGGGGCGAACTTTACGAAGCTTTCTTT. The encoded protein is CASSLGTGGELYEAFF.

This clonotype was detected once. V and J are TRBV20-1 and TRBJ2-7, with D unclear. V was pared by 0 bases and J by 4 bases, with 16 bases between. The CDR3 is made up of 15 amino acids. Germline CDR1 DFQATT, CDR2 SNEGSKA (reference sequence). The CDR3 DNA sequence: TGCAGTGCTAGAGATCGTCGCCACAGCCTATACGAGCAGTACTTC. The encoded protein is CSARDRRHSLYEQYF.